The source of this T cell receptor beta chain is a study of cytomegalovirus exposure and HLA in healthy donors (dated by TCRdb to between 2016 and 2019). With respect to the entire study: A later analysis indicated that the 90 to 150 validation repertoires were generated on the platform also employed for the approximately 700 repertoires of the first cohort. High-throughput TCR immunosequencing, statistical association of individual TCRs with disease status, and machine learning were combined to predict cytomegalovirus infection status. Besides the first cohort of roughly 640 subjects, a separate validation cohort made up of roughly 120 different subjects was used. The study was designed to test whether signatures of past pathogen exposure could be identified by cataloging public T cell receptors.

Library method: the immunoSEQ multiplex PCR assay. The original pipeline was this. To diagnose cytomegalovirus status from the catalog of TCR beta chain sequences, a statistical classification framework was built. This immuneACCESS table, as held by TCRdb, lists in-frame sequences with V and J called but not all clones. Of the missing ones, under half trace to an unresolved V gene in checked studies; the others have no known cause. The V and J calls and the clone size are those of that table, but D and trimming were determined from the DNA. A total of about 110,000 clones appear in this sample, around 95% of them only once. 0.67% of the sample comes from the top ten. For this clone: What antigen it recognizes has not been identified. The record has no base qualities; no much larger clone is one base away.

At the junction V is shortened by 6 bases and J by 13 bases; bases outside the gene matches: 8. The CDR3, cysteine through phenylalanine, is 14 amino acids long. Of all the DNA, just the CDR3 is kept, 42 bases in frame from base 1. From the germline V gene (reference sequence), CDR1 is MNHEY and CDR2 is SMNVEV. The donors were included in the validation cohort of roughly 130 subjects, a group kept apart from the roughly 670-subject first cohort. The study at large found these results: A later analysis lacked HLA typing for the validation cohort, so it scored co-occurrence in that cohort across all 110 or so repertoires. A later analysis found that TCRs clustered in the first cohort also tended to co-occur in the 120 validation repertoires, with 94% of cluster scores above 0. Most TCR sequences were seen in very few donors, while some public TCRs were found in many individuals. Three of the identified cytomegalovirus-associated TCR beta chains were confirmed in vitro to be specific for cytomegalovirus antigens. In both the original and validation cohorts, the classifier was reported to diagnose cytomegalovirus status with high specificity and sensitivity. The study listed 150 to 200 TCR beta chains as associated with cytomegalovirus. The authors suggested that the approach could potentially be generalized to other disease states and immunological phenotypes.

The TCR was taken from a woman between 18 and 29 years old in good health and CMV-seronegative. Rearrangement joined TRBV27 to TRBJ1-6; 11 bases in the junction line up with TRBD1. Sequencing was performed on PBMCs. The CDR3 protein: CASRVGTGGLPLHF. The sequence in DNA is TGTGCCAGCAGAGTCGGGACAGGGGGTTTGCCCCTCCACTTT.